Here is one TCR beta chain with its context. No antigen is known for it. One end of the junction varies from germline; a read error may be responsible. A constant-region primer served to make TCR beta cDNA from 500 to 550 ng total RNA. Amplification in three nested multiplex PCR rounds with slightly modified ARM-PCR gave rise to TCR beta libraries. TCRdb called the multiplex PCR reads again in MiXCR, with one record for every CDR3 protein. Counted here are approximately 47,000 distinct CDR3 sequences, about 80% occurring once; the ten biggest clones make up around 30%. The source of the sample is a study of tumor-infiltrating lymphocytes in primary liver carcinoma. Study background: Tumors were staged T1-T3 N0M0 and measured 4.2 to 10 cm across. Each sample had roughly 3.65 to 7.13 million productive TCRbeta reads regardless of tissue type.

Co-extraction yielded RNA and DNA from around 20-30 mg of unsorted bulk tissue. Every tumor was sampled at five separate regions. General study findings and limits: No more than about 8-24% of top clones could be seen in all five tumor regions.

The sample consisted of liver tumor tissue from sampling region 3. Subset given: tumor region T3, left-lateral pole. The source of this sequence is a man aged 35 to 55 with primary liver carcinoma and hepatitis B virus infection.

The CDR3 nucleotides are TGCAGTTCGGAGGGAGTTCTAGACTATAGCTACACCTTC. Translation: CSSEGVLDYSYTF. The rearrangement links TRBV29-1 to TRBJ1-2; no firm D call. This CDR3 has 13 amino acids. In germline, CDR1 is SQVTM, CDR2 ANQGSEA.